These 5 T cell receptor beta chains were sequenced from one sample in a study of CD8 T cells in ankylosing spondylitis. One entry per CDR3 protein, called by TCRdb with MiXCR from the 5' RACE reads. This sample has under 450,000 distinct CDR3 sequences, with roughly a sixth found just once. Their antigen targets remain unknown. General observations from the study: What seemed typical of ankylosing spondylitis blood was a TCR beta motif built from under 10 highly homologous variants.

Sequencing was performed on blood, either unsorted or a sorted T cell fraction (not recorded which). The receptors were gathered from a male donor with ankylosing spondylitis.

This chain connects TRBV9 to TRBJ1-1; D remains unclear. Germline CDR1 and CDR2: SGDLS and YYNGEE. The V end was cut by 3 bases, the J end by 0 bases, with 12 bases between. The CDR3 loop spans 15 amino acids. The DNA of the CDR3 is TGTGCCAGCAGCGCCCCTGGGAGAATGAACACTGAAGCTTTCTTT. Amino acid sequence: CASSAPGRMNTEAFF.

This clonotype showed up many times. The chain combines TRBV27 with TRBJ2-3; the match to TRBD2 covers 13 bases. Germline lookup yields CDR1 MNHEY and CDR2 SMNVEV (reference sequence). The CDR3 runs to 15 residues. Trimming removed 2 bases from V and 6 bases from J; junction bases left unmatched: 2. CDR3 DNA: TGTGCCAGCAGTTTAGGACTAGCGGGAGTCGATACGCAGTATTTT. As protein: CASSLGLAGVDTQYF.

The chain recombines TRBV5-6 with TRBJ2-7; D is perhaps TRBD1 (6 bases). CDR1 is SGHDT, CDR2 YYEEEE, per germline. The CDR3 runs to 14 residues. V dropped 0 bases and J dropped 4 bases, with 11 bases sitting between them. Here the CDR3 reads CASSLERTAYEQYF. Written as DNA, the CDR3 is TGTGCCAGCAGCTTGGAGAGGACAGCATACGAGCAGTACTTC.

This chain joins TRBV18 and TRBJ1-1; no definite D call. The V end lost 3 bases, the J end lost 3 bases, and 8 bases lay between the germline ends. This CDR3 contains 13 residues. CDR1 and CDR2 (germline): KGHSH, LQKENI. The CDR3 DNA reads TGTGCCAGCTCACCCAGCGAGGACACTGAAGCTTTCTTT. This sequence encodes CASSPSEDTEAFF. Combining the CDR3 with reference TRBV18 and TRBJ1-1 gives the whole variable domain NAGVMQNPRHLVRRRGQEARLRCSPMKGHSHVYWYRQLPEEGLKFMVYLQKENIIDESGMPKERFSAEFPKEGPSILRIQQVVRGDSAAYFCASSPSEDTEAFFGQGTRLTVV.

In its sample, this clonotype was seen many times. The chain has TRBV5-6 and TRBJ1-1; D is uncertain. The CDR3 spans 14 residues. Trimming pared 2 bases from V and 1 base from J, leaving 9 bases between. The germline V gene has CDR1 SGHDT and CDR2 YYEEEE. The CDR3 region is CASSLIQTNTEAFF. For the CDR3, the DNA is TGTGCCAGCAGCTTAATACAGACGAACACTGAAGCTTTCTTT.